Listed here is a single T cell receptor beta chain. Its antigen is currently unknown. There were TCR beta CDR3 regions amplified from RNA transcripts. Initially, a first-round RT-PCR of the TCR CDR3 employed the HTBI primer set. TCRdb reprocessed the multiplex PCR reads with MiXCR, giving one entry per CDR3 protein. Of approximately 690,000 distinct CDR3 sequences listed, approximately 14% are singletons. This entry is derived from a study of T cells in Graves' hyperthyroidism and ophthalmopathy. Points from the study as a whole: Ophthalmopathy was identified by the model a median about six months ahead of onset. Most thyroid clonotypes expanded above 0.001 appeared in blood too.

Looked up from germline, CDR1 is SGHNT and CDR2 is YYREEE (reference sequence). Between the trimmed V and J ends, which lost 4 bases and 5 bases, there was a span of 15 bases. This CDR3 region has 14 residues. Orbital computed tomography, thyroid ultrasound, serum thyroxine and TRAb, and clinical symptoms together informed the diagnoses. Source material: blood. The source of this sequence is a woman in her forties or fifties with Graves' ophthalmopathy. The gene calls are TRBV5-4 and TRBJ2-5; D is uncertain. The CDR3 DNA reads TGTGCCAGCAGCCTAGGACGCTCGAGCGAGACCCAGTACTTC. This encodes CASSLGRSSETQYF.